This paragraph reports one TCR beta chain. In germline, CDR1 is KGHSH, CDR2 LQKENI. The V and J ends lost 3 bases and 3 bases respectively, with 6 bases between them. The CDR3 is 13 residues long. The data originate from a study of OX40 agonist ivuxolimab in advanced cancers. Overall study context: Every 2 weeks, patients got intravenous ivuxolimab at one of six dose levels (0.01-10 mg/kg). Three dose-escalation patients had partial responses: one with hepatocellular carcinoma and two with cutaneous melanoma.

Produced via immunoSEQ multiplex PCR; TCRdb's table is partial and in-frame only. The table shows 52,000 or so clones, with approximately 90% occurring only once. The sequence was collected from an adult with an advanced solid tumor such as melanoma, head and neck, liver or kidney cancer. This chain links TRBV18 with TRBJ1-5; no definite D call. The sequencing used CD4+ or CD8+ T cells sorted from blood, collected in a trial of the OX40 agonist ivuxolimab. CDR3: CASSPAHNQPQHF. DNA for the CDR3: TGTGCCAGCTCACCGGCCCACAATCAGCCCCAGCATTTT.